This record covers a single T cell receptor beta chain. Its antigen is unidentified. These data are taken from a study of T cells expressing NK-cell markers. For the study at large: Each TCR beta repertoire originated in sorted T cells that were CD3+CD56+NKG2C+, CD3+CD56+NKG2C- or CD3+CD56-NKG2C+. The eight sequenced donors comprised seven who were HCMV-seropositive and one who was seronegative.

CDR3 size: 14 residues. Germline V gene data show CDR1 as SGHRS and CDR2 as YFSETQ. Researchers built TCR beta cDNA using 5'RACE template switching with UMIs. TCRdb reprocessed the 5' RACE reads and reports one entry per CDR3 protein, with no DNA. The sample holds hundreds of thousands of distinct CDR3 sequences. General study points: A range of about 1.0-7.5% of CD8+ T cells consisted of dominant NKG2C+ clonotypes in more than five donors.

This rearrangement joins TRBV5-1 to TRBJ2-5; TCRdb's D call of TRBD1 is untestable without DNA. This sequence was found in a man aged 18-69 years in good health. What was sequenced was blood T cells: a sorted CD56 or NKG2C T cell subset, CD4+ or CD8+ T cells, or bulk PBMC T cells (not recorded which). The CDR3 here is CASKGRVGGETQYF. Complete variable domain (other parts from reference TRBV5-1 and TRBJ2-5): KAGVTQTPRYLIKTRGQQVTLSCSPISGHRSVSWYQQTPGQGLQFLFEYFSETQRNKGNFPGRFSGRQFSNSRSEMNVSTLELGDSALYLCASKGRVGGETQYFGPGTRLLVL.